Here is one T cell receptor beta chain with its context. The antigen is undetermined. In patients chosen for sequencing, flow cytometry had shown CD8+CD57+ cell expansion. The study profiled TCR beta VDJ and CDR3 using genomic DNA as template. TCRdb used MiXCR to reprocess the reads, holding one entry per CDR3 protein. The top ten hold about 87% of the sample, which has roughly 20,000 distinct CDR3 sequences, 40% seen once. This sample was taken from a study of CD8+CD57+ T cells in acquired aplastic anemia. Study-level points and caveats: Among patients, CD8+CD57+ cells displayed less diversity than the total CD4+ and CD8+ pools did.

The germline V gene encodes CDR1 MNHNS and CDR2 SASEGT. The CDR3 is 13 residues long. V shed 7 bases and J 6 bases; nucleotides not matched to a gene: 2. The receptor comes from a human donor with aplastic anemia. V and J are TRBV6-1 and TRBJ2-1; 11 nucleotides line up with TRBD1. Sequencing used CD8+CD57+ T cells sorted from PBMCs. Subset specified: bead-enriched CD8+CD57+ effector memory T cells from SAA patients. As DNA, the CDR3 is TGTGCCAGCACCGGGACAGGGGGCAATGAGCAGTTCTTC. As protein: CASTGTGGNEQFF.